This T cell receptor (beta chain) was captured in a study of Ad26.COV2.S vaccination and SARS-CoV-2 variants. At the level of the study: Donor got 5x10^10 or 1x10^11 viral particles of Ad26.COV2.S.

In regard to this clone: Its antigen is unknown.

TCRdb's copy holds only in-frame clones and misses some; the assay was immunoSEQ multiplex PCR. Of some 330,000 clones in the sample, 85% to 90% were seen once. The study's findings and limits: Responses of T cells in total may have been underestimated by the TCR breadth and depth analyses. Spike-specific responses of CD8+ and CD4+ T cells were reported to display substantial breadth after vaccination.

The CDR3 contains 14 residues. Germline V gene data show CDR1 as LNHNV and CDR2 as YYDKDF (reference sequence). V was shortened by 3 bases and J by 3 bases, with 10 bases between the two germline ends. Indicated treatment: roughly 18 received Ad26.COV2.S at low or high dose, single or two shots; about 5 received placebo; per-sample allocation not given. The samples date from day 63 after the first vaccine or placebo injection. Vaccination used an Ad26 vector expressing Wuhan-strain SARS-CoV-2 spike. V gene TRBV15 combines with J gene TRBJ2-3; D is uncertain. The material sequenced was peripheral blood, taken in a trial of Ad26.COV2.S vaccine versus placebo. The receptor was derived from a person aged 18-60 years who received the Ad26.COV2.S COVID-19 vaccine or a placebo. The CDR3 is CATSSPAPTDTQYF. The CDR3 nucleotides read TGTGCCACCAGCAGTCCCGCACCGACAGATACGCAGTATTTT.